This entry is about one TCR beta chain. Its antigen is currently unknown. V was shortened by 0 bases and J by 3 bases, with 3 bases between the two germline ends. Germline lookup yields CDR1 SGHDN and CDR2 FVKESK. This CDR3 is 13 amino acids long. The data are from a study of T cells after yellow fever vaccination. About the study: Preparation used SMART-Seq v4 Ultra Low Input for the low-cell-number fractions. Study-level results: One caveat is that FACS-sorted repertoires could contain abundant clonotypes contaminating from the bulk population.

A universal primer site and UMIs were added as TCR cDNA was made by 5'RACE template switching. Using its own MiXCR run on the 5' RACE reads, TCRdb lists one record per CDR3 protein. The sample carries hundreds of thousands of distinct CDR3 sequences, roughly 8.6% recorded once. The chain uses TRBV14 and TRBJ1-5; the D is unclear. The source was PBMCs, collected roughly 45 days after the first yellow fever vaccination. The source of this sequence is a young man who received the YFV17D yellow fever vaccine. The CDR3 DNA reads TGTGCCAGCAGCCAAGACCCCAATCAGCCCCAGCATTTT. Its protein is CASSQDPNQPQHF.